This T cell receptor (beta chain) was captured in a study of graft-versus-host responses after intestinal transplantation. The wider study: Transplant types were multivisceral, liver-intestinal, or isolated intestinal. Induction using anti-thymocyte globulin, followed by tacrolimus and steroids for two to four years, was given to all recipients. Findings and limits, study-wide: The study associated peak circulating GvH clone levels with early post-transplant HvG declines.

Trimming took off 6 bases at V and 0 bases at J, with 12 bases between the two ends. Per germline, CDR1 LNHDA and CDR2 SQIVND (reference sequence). CDR3 size: 15 residues. A word on this clone: Its antigen is still unknown.

Here immunoSEQ multiplex PCR was the method, and the copy in TCRdb shows in-frame clones only, minus some. Of approximately 85,000 clones detected, 80% to 95% appear once; the ten largest clones hold less than 8.5%. The receptor comes from a human donor who was the organ donor for an intestinal transplant. The source material was unstimulated CD8+ T cells sorted from spleen or lymph node cells, sampled before transplant. This chain connects TRBV19 to TRBJ1-5, with D perhaps TRBD1 (6 bases). CDR3 sequence reads: CASSRTGISNQPQHF. Here the CDR3 DNA reads TGTGCCAGTAGCCGTACAGGGATTAGCAATCAGCCCCAGCATTTT. The full variable domain, in which reference TRBV19 and TRBJ1-5 provide the parts outside the CDR3, is DGGITQSPKYLFRKEGQNVTLSCEQNLNHDAMYWYRQDPGQGLRLIYYSQIVNDFQKGDIAEGYSVSREKKESFPLTVTSAQKNPTAFYLCASSRTGISNQPQHFGDGTRLSIL.